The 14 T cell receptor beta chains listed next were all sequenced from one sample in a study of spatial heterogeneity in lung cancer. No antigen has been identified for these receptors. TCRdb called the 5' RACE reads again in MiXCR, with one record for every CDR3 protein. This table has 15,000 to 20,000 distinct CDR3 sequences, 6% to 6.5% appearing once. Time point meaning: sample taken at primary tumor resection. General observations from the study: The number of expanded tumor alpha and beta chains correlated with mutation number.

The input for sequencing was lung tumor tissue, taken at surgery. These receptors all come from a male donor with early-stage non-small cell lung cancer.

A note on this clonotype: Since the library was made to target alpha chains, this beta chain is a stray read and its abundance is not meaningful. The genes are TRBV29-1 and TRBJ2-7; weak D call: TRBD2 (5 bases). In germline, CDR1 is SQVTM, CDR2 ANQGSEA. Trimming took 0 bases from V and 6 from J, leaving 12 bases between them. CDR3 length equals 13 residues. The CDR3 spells CSVEDPTEAEQYF. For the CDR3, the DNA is TGCAGCGTTGAAGATCCCACGGAGGCCGAGCAGTACTTC.

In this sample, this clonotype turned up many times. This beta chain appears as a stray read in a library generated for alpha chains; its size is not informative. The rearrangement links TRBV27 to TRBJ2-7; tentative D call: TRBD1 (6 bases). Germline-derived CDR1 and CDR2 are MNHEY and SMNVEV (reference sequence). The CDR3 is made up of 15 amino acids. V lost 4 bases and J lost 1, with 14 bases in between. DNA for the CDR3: TGTGCCAGCAGTTCGCCGCTCCAGGGGTCCTACGAGCAGTACTTC. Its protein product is CASSSPLQGSYEQYF.

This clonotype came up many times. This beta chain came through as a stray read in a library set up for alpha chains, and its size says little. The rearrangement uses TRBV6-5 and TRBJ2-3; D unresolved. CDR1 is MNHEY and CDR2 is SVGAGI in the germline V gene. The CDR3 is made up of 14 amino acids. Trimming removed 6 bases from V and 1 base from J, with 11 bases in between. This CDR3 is CASSQGLGTDTQYF. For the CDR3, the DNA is TGTGCCAGCAGCCAAGGGCTGGGCACAGATACGCAGTATTTT.

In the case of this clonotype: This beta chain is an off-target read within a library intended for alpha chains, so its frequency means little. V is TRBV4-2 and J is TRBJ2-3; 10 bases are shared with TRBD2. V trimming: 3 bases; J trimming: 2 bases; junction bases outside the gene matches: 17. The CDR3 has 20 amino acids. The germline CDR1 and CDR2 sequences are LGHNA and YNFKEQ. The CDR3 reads CASSHVLVASGRGDTDTQYF. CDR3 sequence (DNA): TGTGCCAGCAGCCATGTACTCGTGGCTAGCGGGAGAGGAGACACAGATACGCAGTATTTT.

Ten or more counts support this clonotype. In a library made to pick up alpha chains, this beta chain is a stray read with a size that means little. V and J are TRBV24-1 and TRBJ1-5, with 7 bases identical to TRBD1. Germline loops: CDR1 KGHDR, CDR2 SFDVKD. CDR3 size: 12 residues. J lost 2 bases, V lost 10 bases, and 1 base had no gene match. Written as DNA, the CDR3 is TGTGCCACAGGGGGCGGCAATCAGCCCCAGCATTTT. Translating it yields CATGGGNQPQHF.

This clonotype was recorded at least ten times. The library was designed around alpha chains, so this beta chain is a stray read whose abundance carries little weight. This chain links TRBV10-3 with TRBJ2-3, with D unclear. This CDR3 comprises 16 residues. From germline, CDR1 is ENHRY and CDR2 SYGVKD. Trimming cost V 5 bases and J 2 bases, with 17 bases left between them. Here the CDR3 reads CAISRGTGGTTDTQYF. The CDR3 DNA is TGTGCCATCAGTCGTGGCACGGGCGGAACCACAGATACGCAGTATTTT.

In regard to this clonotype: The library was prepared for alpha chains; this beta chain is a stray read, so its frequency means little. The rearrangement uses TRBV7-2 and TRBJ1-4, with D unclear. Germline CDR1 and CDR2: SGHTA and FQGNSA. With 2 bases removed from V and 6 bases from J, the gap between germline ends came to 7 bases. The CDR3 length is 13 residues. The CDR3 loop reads CASSLLQYEKLFF. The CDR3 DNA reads TGTGCCAGCAGCTTACTACAGTATGAAAAACTGTTTTTT.

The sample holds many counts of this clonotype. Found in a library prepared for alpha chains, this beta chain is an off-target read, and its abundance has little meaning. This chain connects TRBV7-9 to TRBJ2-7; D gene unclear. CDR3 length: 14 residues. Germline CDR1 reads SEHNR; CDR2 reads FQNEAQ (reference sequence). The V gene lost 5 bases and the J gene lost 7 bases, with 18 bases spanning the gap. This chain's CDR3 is CASSPRHPGSEQYF. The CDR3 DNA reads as TGTGCCAGCAGCCCCCGGCACCCCGGCTCTGAGCAGTACTTC.

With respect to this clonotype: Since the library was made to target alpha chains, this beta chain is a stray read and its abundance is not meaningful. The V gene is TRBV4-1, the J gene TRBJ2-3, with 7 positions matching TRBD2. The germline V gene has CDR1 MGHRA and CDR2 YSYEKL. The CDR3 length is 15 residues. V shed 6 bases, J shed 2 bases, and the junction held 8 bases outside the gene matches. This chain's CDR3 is CASRAGRRDTDTQYF. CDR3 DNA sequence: TGCGCCAGCAGAGCGGGACGGCGGGACACAGATACGCAGTATTTT.

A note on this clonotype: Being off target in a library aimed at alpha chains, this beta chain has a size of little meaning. In DNA, the CDR3 is TGCAGTGCTAGGGGCGGCGCCGACGGGCAGTACTTC. Its translation is CSARGGADGQYF. This rearrangement joins TRBV20-1 to TRBJ2-7, with D hard to call. With 3 bases removed from V and 9 bases from J, the gap between germline ends came to 15 bases. The V gene's germline CDR1 is DFQATT and CDR2 SNEGSKA (reference sequence). The CDR3 totals 12 residues.

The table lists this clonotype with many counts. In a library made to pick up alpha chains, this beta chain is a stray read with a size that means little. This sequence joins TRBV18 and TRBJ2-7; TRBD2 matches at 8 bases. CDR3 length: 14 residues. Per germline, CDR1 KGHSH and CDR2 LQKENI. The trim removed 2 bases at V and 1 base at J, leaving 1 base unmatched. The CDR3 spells CASSPTSGSYEQYF. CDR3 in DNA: TGTGCCAGCTCACCAACTAGCGGATCCTACGAGCAGTACTTC. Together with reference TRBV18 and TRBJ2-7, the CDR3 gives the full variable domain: NAGVMQNPRHLVRRRGQEARLRCSPMKGHSHVYWYRQLPEEGLKFMVYLQKENIIDESGMPKERFSAEFPKEGPSILRIQQVVRGDSAAYFCASSPTSGSYEQYFGPGTRLTVT.

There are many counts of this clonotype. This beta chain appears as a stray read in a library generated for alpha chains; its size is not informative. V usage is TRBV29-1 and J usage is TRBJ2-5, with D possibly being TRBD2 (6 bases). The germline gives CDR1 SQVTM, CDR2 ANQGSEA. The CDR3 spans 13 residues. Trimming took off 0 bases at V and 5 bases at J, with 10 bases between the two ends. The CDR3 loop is CSVEDHGRETQYF. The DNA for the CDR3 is TGCAGCGTTGAAGATCATGGGAGGGAGACCCAGTACTTC.

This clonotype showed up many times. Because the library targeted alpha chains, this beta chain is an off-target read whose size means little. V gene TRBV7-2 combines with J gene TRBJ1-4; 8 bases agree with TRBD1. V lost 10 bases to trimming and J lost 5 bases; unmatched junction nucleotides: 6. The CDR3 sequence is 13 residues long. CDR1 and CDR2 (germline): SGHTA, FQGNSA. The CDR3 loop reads CATGQGGNEKLFF. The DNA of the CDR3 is TGTGCCACCGGACAGGGAGGGAATGAAAAACTGTTTTTT.

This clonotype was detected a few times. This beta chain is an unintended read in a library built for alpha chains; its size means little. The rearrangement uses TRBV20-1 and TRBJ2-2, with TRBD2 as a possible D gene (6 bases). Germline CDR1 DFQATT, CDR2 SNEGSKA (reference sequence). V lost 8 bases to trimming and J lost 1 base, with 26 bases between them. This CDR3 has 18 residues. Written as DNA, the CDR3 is TGCAGTCTCAGAGGGGTTCGAGCGGGTTCGGGGAACACCGGGGAGCTGTTTTTT. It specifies CSLRGVRAGSGNTGELFF.